The text below deals with one T cell receptor beta chain. This entry belongs to a study of OX40 agonist ivuxolimab in advanced cancers. Study-level information: Males comprised 75% to 90% of the group, whose mean age was about 60 years (range 23 to 79).

The repertoire was sequenced with immunoSEQ multiplex PCR; TCRdb's copy has only in-frame clones and lacks some. The sample lists approximately 58,000 clones; about 86% were seen once. This CDR3 is 12 amino acids long. Germline V gives CDR1 SEHNR, CDR2 FQNEAQ (reference sequence). Trimming took 5 bases from V and 7 from J, leaving 6 bases between them. Autoimmune disease history or systemic immunosuppression meant exclusion. Blood samples were obtained at baseline, cycle 4 day 1, and cycle 7 day 1. This TCR came from an adult with an advanced solid tumor such as melanoma, head and neck, liver or kidney cancer. This chain links TRBV7-9 with TRBJ1-6; D not certain. The specimen comprised CD4+ or CD8+ T cells sorted from blood, sampled in a trial of the OX40 agonist ivuxolimab. CDR3 coding DNA: TGTGCCAGCAGCAAACTAAATTCACCCCTCCACTTT. Protein product: CASSKLNSPLHF.